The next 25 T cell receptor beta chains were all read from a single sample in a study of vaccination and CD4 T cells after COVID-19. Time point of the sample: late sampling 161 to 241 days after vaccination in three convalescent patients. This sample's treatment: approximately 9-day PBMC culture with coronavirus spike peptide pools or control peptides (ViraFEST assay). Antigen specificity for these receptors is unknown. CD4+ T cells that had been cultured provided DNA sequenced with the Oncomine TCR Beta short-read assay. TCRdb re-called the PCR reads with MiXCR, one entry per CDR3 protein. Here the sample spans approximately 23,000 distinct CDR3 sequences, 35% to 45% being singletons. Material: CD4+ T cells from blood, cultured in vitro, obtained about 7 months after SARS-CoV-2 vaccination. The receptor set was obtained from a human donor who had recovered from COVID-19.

In DNA form, the CDR3 reads TGTGCCAGCAGTCCCTATAGCGGGAGGGCCCAAGAGACCCAGTACTTC. Translation gives CASSPYSGRAQETQYF. This chain uses TRBV6-1 with TRBJ2-5; TRBD2 matches 11 bases. The CDR3 spans 16 residues. Looked up from germline, CDR1 is MNHNS and CDR2 is SASEGT. J was trimmed by 1 base and V by 5 bases; bases with no gene match: 6.

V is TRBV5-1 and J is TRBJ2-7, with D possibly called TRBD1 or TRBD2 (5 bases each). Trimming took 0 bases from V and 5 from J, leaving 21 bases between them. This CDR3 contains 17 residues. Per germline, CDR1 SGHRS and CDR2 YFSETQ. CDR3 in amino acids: CASSLGPTVRGRDEQYF. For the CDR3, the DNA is TGCGCCAGCAGCTTGGGGCCGACTGTGAGGGGCCGAGACGAGCAGTACTTC.

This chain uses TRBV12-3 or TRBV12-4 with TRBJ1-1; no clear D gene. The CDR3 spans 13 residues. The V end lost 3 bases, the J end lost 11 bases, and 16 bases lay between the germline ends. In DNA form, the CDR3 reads TGTGCCAGCAGTTTGTGGGCAGCCGTCGAGGCTTTCTTT. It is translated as CASSLWAAVEAFF.

CDR3 loop: CASSFTPLSGYTF. CDR3 sequence (DNA): TGTGCCAGCAGCTTCACCCCCCTGTCGGGCTACACCTTC. The gene calls are TRBV7-9 and TRBJ1-2, with D unclear. Germline V lookup: CDR1 SEHNR, CDR2 FQNEAQ (reference sequence). V dropped 3 bases and J dropped 8 bases, with 13 bases sitting between them. CDR3 length: 13 amino acids.

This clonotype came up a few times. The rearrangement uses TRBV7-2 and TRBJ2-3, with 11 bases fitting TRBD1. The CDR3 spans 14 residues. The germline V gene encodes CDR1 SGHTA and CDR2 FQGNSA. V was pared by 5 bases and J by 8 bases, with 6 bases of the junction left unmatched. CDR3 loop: CASSPGQGAFTQYF. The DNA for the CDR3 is TGTGCCAGCAGCCCCGGACAGGGGGCTTTTACGCAGTATTTT.

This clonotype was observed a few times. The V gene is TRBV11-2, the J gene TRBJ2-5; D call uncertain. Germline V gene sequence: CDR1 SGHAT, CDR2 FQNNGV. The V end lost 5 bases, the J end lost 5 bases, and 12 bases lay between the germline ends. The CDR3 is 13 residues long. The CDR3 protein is CASSPRVGETQYF. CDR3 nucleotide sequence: TGTGCCAGCAGCCCACGGGTGGGGGAGACCCAGTACTTC.

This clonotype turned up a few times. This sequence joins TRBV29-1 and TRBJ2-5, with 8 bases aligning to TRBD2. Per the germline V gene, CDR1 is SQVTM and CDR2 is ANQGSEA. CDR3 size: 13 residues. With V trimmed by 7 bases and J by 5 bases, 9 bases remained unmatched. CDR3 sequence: CSAEREYLETQYF. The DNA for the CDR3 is TGCAGCGCCGAGCGGGAGTACCTCGAGACCCAGTACTTC.

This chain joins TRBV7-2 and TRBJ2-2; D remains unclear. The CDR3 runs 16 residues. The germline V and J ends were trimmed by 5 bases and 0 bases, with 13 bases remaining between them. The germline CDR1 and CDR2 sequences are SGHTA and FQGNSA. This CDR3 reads CASSPTLDPNTGELFF. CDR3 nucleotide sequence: TGTGCCAGCAGCCCTACCTTGGACCCGAACACCGGGGAGCTGTTTTTT.

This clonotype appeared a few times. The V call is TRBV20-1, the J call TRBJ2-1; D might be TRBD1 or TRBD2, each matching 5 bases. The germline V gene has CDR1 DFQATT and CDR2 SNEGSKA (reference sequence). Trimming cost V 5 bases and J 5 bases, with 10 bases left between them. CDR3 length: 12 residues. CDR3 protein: CSAAGDHNEQFF. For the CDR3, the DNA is TGCAGTGCTGCCGGGGACCACAATGAGCAGTTCTTC.

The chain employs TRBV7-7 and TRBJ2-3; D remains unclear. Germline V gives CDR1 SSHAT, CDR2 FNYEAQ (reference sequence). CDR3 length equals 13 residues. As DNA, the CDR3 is TGTGCTAGTCTACTCGGGAGCACAGATACGCAGTATTTT. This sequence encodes CASLLGSTDTQYF.

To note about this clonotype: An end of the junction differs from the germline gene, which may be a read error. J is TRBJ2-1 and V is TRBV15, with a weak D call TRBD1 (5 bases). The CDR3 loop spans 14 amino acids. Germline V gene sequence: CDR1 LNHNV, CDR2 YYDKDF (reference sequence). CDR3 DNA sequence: TGTGCCACCAGCGGAGACAGTTCCTACAATGAGCAGTTCTTC. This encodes CATSGDSSYNEQFF.

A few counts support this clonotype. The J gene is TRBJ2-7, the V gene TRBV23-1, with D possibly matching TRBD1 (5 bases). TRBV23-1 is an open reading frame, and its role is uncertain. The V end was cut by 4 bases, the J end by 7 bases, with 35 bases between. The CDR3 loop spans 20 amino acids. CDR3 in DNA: TGCGCCAGCAGTCTCCTCTCGGTCCCCCAGGGTCCTCAGATCCCTGGAGAGCAGTACTTC. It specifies CASSLLSVPQGPQIPGEQYF.

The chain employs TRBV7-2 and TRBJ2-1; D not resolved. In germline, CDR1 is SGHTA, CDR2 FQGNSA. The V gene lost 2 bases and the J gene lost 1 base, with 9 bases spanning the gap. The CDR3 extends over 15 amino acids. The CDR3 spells CASSLLAISYNEQFF. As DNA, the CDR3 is TGTGCCAGCAGCTTATTAGCTATATCCTACAATGAGCAGTTCTTC.

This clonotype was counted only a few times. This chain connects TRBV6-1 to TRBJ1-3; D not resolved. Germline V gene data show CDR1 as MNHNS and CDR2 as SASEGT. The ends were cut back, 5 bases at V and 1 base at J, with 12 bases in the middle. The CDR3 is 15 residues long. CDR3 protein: CASSPPAGSGNTIYF. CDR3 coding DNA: TGTGCCAGCAGTCCCCCCGCTGGGTCTGGAAACACCATATATTTT.

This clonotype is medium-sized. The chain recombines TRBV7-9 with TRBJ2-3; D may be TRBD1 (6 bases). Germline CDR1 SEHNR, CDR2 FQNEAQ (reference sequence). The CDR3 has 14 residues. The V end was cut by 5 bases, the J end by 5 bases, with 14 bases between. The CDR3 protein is CASSRTRQEDTQYF. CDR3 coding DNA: TGTGCCAGCAGCCGTACCAGACAGGAAGATACGCAGTATTTT.

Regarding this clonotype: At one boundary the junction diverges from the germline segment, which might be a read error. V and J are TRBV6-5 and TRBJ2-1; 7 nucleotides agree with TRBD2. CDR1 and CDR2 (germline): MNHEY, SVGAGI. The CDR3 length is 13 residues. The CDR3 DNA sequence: TGTGCCGGCAGTTACGGCAGGGAGGGTGAGCAGTTCTTC. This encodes CAGSYGREGEQFF.

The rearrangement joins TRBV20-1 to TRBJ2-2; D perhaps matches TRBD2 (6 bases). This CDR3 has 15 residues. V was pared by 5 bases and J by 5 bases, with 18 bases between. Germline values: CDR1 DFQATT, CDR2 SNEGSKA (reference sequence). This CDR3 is CSAVFGGVETGELFF. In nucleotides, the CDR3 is TGCAGTGCTGTATTCGGAGGGGTCGAAACCGGGGAGCTGTTTTTT.

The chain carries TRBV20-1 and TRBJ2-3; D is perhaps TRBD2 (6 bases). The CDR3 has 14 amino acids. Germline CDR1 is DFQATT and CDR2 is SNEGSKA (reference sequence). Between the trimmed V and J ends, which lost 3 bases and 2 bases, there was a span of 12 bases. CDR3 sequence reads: CSARMAGTTDTQYF. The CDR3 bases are TGCAGTGCTAGGATGGCGGGGACCACAGATACGCAGTATTTT.

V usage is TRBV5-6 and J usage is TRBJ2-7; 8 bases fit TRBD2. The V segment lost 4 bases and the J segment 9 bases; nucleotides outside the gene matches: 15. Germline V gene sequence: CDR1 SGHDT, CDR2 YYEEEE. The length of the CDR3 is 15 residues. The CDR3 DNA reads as TGTGCCAGCAGCCACCTCGTGGCGGGAGGCGTACGGCAGTACTTC. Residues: CASSHLVAGGVRQYF. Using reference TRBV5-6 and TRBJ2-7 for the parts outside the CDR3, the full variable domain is DAGVTQSPTHLIKTRGQQVTLRCSPKSGHDTVSWYQQALGQGPQFIFQYYEEEERQRGNFPDRFSGHQFPNYSSELNVNALLLGDSALYLCASSHLVAGGVRQYFGPGTRLTVT.

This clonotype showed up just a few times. CDR3 amino acids: CASSFRGAGETQYF. Here the CDR3 DNA reads TGTGCCAGCAGCTTCCGGGGGGCGGGAGAGACCCAGTACTTC. This chain uses TRBV7-8 with TRBJ2-5; tentatively, D is TRBD2 (7 bases). Germline-derived CDR1 and CDR2 are SGHVS and FQNEAQ. V was clipped by 3 bases and J by 4 bases, with 12 bases between them. The CDR3 extends over 14 amino acids.

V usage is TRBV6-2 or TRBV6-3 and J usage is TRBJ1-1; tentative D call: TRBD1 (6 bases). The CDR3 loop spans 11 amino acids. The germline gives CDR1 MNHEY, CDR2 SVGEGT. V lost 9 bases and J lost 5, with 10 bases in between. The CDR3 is CASLQGTEAFF. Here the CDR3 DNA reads TGTGCCAGTTTACAGGGTACTGAAGCTTTCTTT.

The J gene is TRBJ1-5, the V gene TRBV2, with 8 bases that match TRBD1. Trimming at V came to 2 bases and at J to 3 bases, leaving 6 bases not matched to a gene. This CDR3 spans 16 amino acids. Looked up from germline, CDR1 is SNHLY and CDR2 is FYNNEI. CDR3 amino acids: CASSEQGARNNQPQHF. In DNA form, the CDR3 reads TGTGCCAGCAGTGAACAGGGGGCGCGGAACAATCAGCCCCAGCATTTT.

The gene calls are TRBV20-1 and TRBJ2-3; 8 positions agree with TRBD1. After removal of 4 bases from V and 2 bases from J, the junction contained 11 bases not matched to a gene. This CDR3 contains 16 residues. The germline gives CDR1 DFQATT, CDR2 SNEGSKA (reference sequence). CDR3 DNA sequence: TGCAGTGCTACGGCCCGGACAGGGACCTACACAGATACGCAGTATTTT. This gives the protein CSATARTGTYTDTQYF.

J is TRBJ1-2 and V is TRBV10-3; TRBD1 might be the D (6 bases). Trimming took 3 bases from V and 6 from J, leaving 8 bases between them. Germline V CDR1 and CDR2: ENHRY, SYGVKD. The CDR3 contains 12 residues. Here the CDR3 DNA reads TGTGCCATCAGTGACAGGGGAAATGGCTACACCTTC. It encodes CAISDRGNGYTF.

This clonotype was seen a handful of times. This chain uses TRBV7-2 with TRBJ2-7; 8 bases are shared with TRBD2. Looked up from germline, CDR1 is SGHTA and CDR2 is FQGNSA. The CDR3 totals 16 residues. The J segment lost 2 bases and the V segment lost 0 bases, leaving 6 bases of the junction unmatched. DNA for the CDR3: TGTGCCAGCAGCTTAGCTGCAGCGGGAGCCCCCTACGAGCAGTACTTC. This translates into CASSLAAAGAPYEQYF.